These 29 T cell receptor beta chains share one sample of origin, sequenced in a study of CD8 T cells in ankylosing spondylitis. Their target antigens are unknown. Overall study findings and caveats: A TCR beta motif made of under 10 highly homologous variants seemed typical of ankylosing spondylitis blood.

TCRdb re-derived calls from the 5' RACE reads in MiXCR, one entry per CDR3 protein. The table lists around 440,000 distinct CDR3 sequences, over 15% of them singletons. The sequencing input was blood, either unsorted or a sorted T cell fraction (not recorded which). The source of these receptors is a male donor with ankylosing spondylitis.

The V gene is TRBV20-1, the J gene TRBJ2-3; D unresolved. Trimming pared 0 bases from V and 6 bases from J, leaving 13 bases between. CDR3 length: 14 residues. The germline CDR1 and CDR2 sequences are DFQATT and SNEGSKA (reference sequence). CDR3 DNA: TGCAGTGCTAGAGATGGTGCGGCACGGGATACGCAGTATTTT. It encodes CSARDGAARDTQYF.

Only a few counts were recorded for this clonotype. The chain is built from TRBV7-6 and TRBJ2-2, with a tentative D call TRBD2 (6 bases). CDR1 and CDR2 from the germline V gene are SGHVS and FNYEAQ. CDR3 length equals 16 residues. Trimming stripped 1 base from V and 4 bases from J, with 13 bases between. CDR3 DNA: TGTGCCAGCAGCTTAGAGGTGGGGGGAATCACCGGGGAGCTGTTTTTT. This encodes CASSLEVGGITGELFF.

The J gene is TRBJ2-7, the V gene TRBV16; D gene unclear. V was pared by 8 bases and J by 0 bases, with 14 bases between. The CDR3 has 14 residues. In germline, CDR1 is KGHSY, CDR2 FQNENV. The CDR3 DNA sequence: TGTGCCAGCGTCTTATGGGTGAGCTCCTACGAGCAGTACTTC. It translates to CASVLWVSSYEQYF.

The chain employs TRBV9 and TRBJ1-3, with D perhaps matching TRBD1 (5 bases). Germline V gene sequence: CDR1 SGDLS, CDR2 YYNGEE. V gave up 2 bases and J gave up 0 bases, with 12 bases separating them. The CDR3 extends over 16 amino acids. CDR3 coding DNA: TGTGCCAGCAGCGTTAACCCCGGGGGCTCTGGAAACACCATATATTTT. This sequence encodes CASSVNPGGSGNTIYF.

The J gene is TRBJ1-5, the V gene TRBV5-8; 9 bases are shared with TRBD1. The germline CDR1 and CDR2 sequences are SGHTS and YDEGEE. CDR3 length: 14 residues. The junction had 5 bases not matched to a gene; V was cut back by 4 bases and J by 6 bases. The CDR3 here is CASSRTGAVQPQHF. As DNA, the CDR3 is TGTGCCAGCAGCAGGACAGGGGCTGTTCAGCCCCAGCATTTT.

Comment on this clonotype: Mismatch with germline at one junction end may stem from a read error. This chain connects TRBV12-3 or TRBV12-4 to TRBJ1-5; TRBD1 aligns across 7 bases. The CDR3 extends over 14 amino acids. The CDR3 is CASSRDSLNEPQHF. CDR3 sequence (DNA): TGTGCCAGCAGTCGGGACAGCCTCAATGAGCCCCAGCATTTT.

The gene calls are TRBV11-2 and TRBJ2-7; D possibly corresponds to TRBD2 (6 bases). Trimming shortened V by 4 bases and J by 0 bases, and 16 bases separated the two germline ends. Germline V gene lookup returns CDR1 SGHAT and CDR2 FQNNGV. The CDR3 has 16 residues. The CDR3 reads CASSWGSGPSSYEQYF. The CDR3 DNA reads TGTGCCAGCAGCTGGGGTAGCGGCCCTAGCTCCTACGAGCAGTACTTC.

In DNA, the CDR3 is TGTGCCAGCAGCTACTCGCAGGGATCAGATACGCAGTATTTT. Its translation: CASSYSQGSDTQYF. The chain is built from TRBV11-2 and TRBJ2-3, with a tentative D call TRBD1 (5 bases). Per the germline V gene, CDR1 is SGHAT and CDR2 is FQNNGV. This CDR3 comprises 14 residues. Deletions cut 4 bases from V and 4 bases from J, with 12 bases between.

This clonotype has a handful of counts. This rearrangement joins TRBV6-5 to TRBJ1-1; D is uncertain. CDR3 length: 14 residues. V lost 2 bases and J 7 bases, leaving 14 bases between the germline ends. Germline V gene data show CDR1 as MNHEY and CDR2 as SVGAGI. Written as DNA, the CDR3 is TGTGCCAGCAGTTACGGGGATGCCTGGGGTGAAGCTTTCTTT. It specifies CASSYGDAWGEAFF.

The chain joins TRBV20-1 to TRBJ2-3; 8 nucleotides match TRBD2. Per germline, CDR1 DFQATT and CDR2 SNEGSKA (reference sequence). V lost 6 bases, J lost 3 bases, and 5 bases stayed unmatched. This CDR3 region has 13 residues. CDR3 in DNA: TGCAGTGCCGTAGCGGGGATGACAGATACGCAGTATTTT. As protein: CSAVAGMTDTQYF.

The CDR3 region is CASSAPGYTEAFF. CDR3 nucleotides: TGTGCCAGCAGTGCCCCGGGCTACACTGAAGCTTTCTTT. The chain employs TRBV6-1 and TRBJ1-1; D is unresolved. CDR1 and CDR2 from the germline V gene are MNHNS and SASEGT. The CDR3 runs to 13 residues. Trimming pared 4 bases from V and 3 bases from J, leaving 9 bases between.

The chain carries TRBV24-1 and TRBJ2-3; 10 bases align to TRBD2. V trimming: 3 bases; J trimming: 1 base; junction bases outside the gene matches: 3. The length of the CDR3 is 16 residues. Germline CDR1 reads KGHDR; CDR2 reads SFDVKD. The CDR3 sequence: CATSDVGLAGTDTQYF. For the CDR3, the DNA is TGTGCCACCAGTGATGTCGGACTAGCGGGCACAGATACGCAGTATTTT.

The rearrangement links TRBV10-2 to TRBJ1-2; D is ambiguous. The CDR3 extends over 13 amino acids. CDR1 is WSHSY and CDR2 is SAAADI in the germline V gene. Trimming removed 6 bases at V and 3 bases at J, with 11 bases between. The CDR3 protein is CASRPADYYGYTF. The CDR3 nucleotides read TGCGCCAGCAGGCCCGCGGATTACTATGGCTACACCTTC.

This clonotype was detected only a few times. The V gene is TRBV20-1, the J gene TRBJ2-2, with 8 bases identical to TRBD2. After removal of 0 bases from V and 0 bases from J, the junction contained 6 bases not matched to a gene. This CDR3 has 17 amino acids. CDR1 is DFQATT and CDR2 is SNEGSKA in the germline V gene (reference sequence). DNA for the CDR3: TGCAGTGCTAGAGATCGAGTAGCGGGGTCGAACACCGGGGAGCTGTTTTTT. Protein sequence: CSARDRVAGSNTGELFF.

The CDR3 reads CASSVTSGQGARTDTQYF. The CDR3 region has the DNA TGTGCCAGCAGCGTAACTTCTGGACAGGGGGCGCGGACAGATACGCAGTATTTT. The rearrangement uses TRBV9 and TRBJ2-3; 11 bases agree with TRBD1. The CDR3 runs to 18 residues. The germline V gene has CDR1 SGDLS and CDR2 YYNGEE. After removal of 1 base from V and 3 bases from J, the junction contained 10 bases not matched to a gene.

The CDR3 loop is CASSLVLGDNSPLHF. CDR3 sequence (DNA): TGTGCCAGCAGCTTAGTTCTCGGGGATAATTCACCCCTCCACTTT. V usage is TRBV11-2 and J usage is TRBJ1-6; D call uncertain. Trimming removed 1 base at V and 5 bases at J, with 9 bases between. CDR3 length: 15 amino acids. From germline, CDR1 is SGHAT and CDR2 FQNNGV. Filled out from reference TRBV11-2 and TRBJ1-6, the complete variable domain reads EAGVAQSPRYKIIEKRQSVAFWCNPISGHATLYWYQQILGQGPKLLIQFQNNGVVDDSQLPKDRFSAERLKGVDSTLKIQPAKLEDSAVYLCASSLVLGDNSPLHFGNGTRLTVT.

This clonotype was counted between two and nine times. The V call is TRBV20-1, the J call TRBJ2-1; no clear D gene. With 0 bases removed from V and 11 bases from J, the gap between germline ends came to 20 bases. Germline CDR1 DFQATT, CDR2 SNEGSKA (reference sequence). The CDR3 runs 15 residues. The chain's CDR3 is CSARDQVGSAYKQFF. The CDR3 DNA reads TGCAGTGCTAGAGATCAGGTCGGGTCGGCCTACAAGCAGTTCTTC.

This chain joins TRBV5-1 and TRBJ2-2; D possibly corresponds to TRBD1 (6 bases). The germline V gene has CDR1 SGHRS and CDR2 YFSETQ. Trimming cost V 2 bases and J 2 bases, with 10 bases left between them. The CDR3 totals 15 residues. The CDR3 is CASSLNRENTGELFF. As DNA, the CDR3 is TGCGCCAGCAGCTTAAACAGGGAAAACACCGGGGAGCTGTTTTTT.

The gene calls are TRBV6-1 and TRBJ2-1; D remains ambiguous. The CDR3 has 14 amino acids. Trimming removed 6 bases at V and 6 bases at J, with 15 bases between. Germline V lookup: CDR1 MNHNS, CDR2 SASEGT. CDR3 amino acids: CASSVGGRRNEQFF. The CDR3 DNA reads as TGTGCCAGCAGCGTCGGTGGTAGGCGCAATGAGCAGTTCTTC.

V gene TRBV12-3 or TRBV12-4 combines with J gene TRBJ2-3, with D maybe TRBD2 (6 bases). The CDR3 is 14 amino acids. Trimming took off 3 bases at V and 6 bases at J, with 13 bases between the two ends. This CDR3 is CASSFGGTGDTQYF. The DNA for the CDR3 is TGTGCCAGCAGTTTCGGGGGAACCGGGGATACGCAGTATTTT.

This clonotype was counted ten times or more. This chain's CDR3 is CSVHVAGGSYEQYF. CDR3 DNA sequence: TGCAGCGTCCATGTAGCGGGAGGCTCCTACGAGCAGTACTTC. The J gene is TRBJ2-7, the V gene TRBV29-1; 10 nucleotides line up with TRBD2. The CDR3 covers 14 residues. Germline CDR1 SQVTM, CDR2 ANQGSEA. V was pared by 6 bases and J by 0 bases, with 5 bases of the junction left unmatched.

This clonotype has just a few counts. This rearrangement joins TRBV9 to TRBJ2-1; a possible D gene is TRBD2 (7 bases). The CDR3 runs to 16 residues. V gave up 0 bases and J gave up 3 bases, with 13 bases separating them. Germline V gene data show CDR1 as SGDLS and CDR2 as YYNGEE. The CDR3: CASSVGGGAFYNEQFF. The CDR3 nucleotides are TGTGCCAGCAGCGTAGGTGGGGGGGCCTTCTACAATGAGCAGTTCTTC.

The J gene is TRBJ2-3, the V gene TRBV14; the D is unclear. V lost 5 bases and J lost 5, with 14 bases in between. The CDR3 consists of 14 residues. CDR1 is SGHDN and CDR2 is FVKESK in the germline V gene. The CDR3 nucleotides read TGTGCCAGCAGCTCGTGGGTAGTTGGAGATACGCAGTATTTT. Translating it yields CASSSWVVGDTQYF.

V usage is TRBV12-3 or TRBV12-4 and J usage is TRBJ2-5; possibly TRBD1 or TRBD2 for D (6 bases each). Trimming shortened V by 6 bases and J by 4 bases, and 18 bases separated the two germline ends. The CDR3 has 15 amino acids. This chain's CDR3 is CASRRRGLVRETQYF. For the CDR3, the DNA is TGTGCCAGCAGACGACGGGGGCTGGTGAGAGAGACCCAGTACTTC.

This clonotype was picked up a small number of times. The V and J genes are TRBV5-5 and TRBJ2-3; D unclear. The CDR3 covers 14 residues. The V end lost 4 bases, the J end lost 2 bases, and 11 bases lay between the germline ends. Germline CDR1 SGHKS, CDR2 YYEKEE (reference sequence). This chain's CDR3 is CASSRDLPTDTQYF. CDR3 DNA sequence: TGTGCCAGCAGCCGTGATTTGCCCACAGATACGCAGTATTTT.

This clonotype was counted a few times. The V gene is TRBV2, the J gene TRBJ2-2; 7 bases are a match to TRBD2. Germline V gives CDR1 SNHLY, CDR2 FYNNEI. Trimming took 6 bases from V and 6 from J; bases not matched to a gene: 10. The CDR3 has 15 residues. The CDR3 protein is CASSQEALAAGELFF. In nucleotides, the CDR3 is TGTGCCAGCAGCCAAGAGGCGCTAGCGGCCGGGGAGCTGTTTTTT.

In this sample, this clonotype turned up a few times. The chain is built from TRBV29-1 and TRBJ2-5; D gene unclear. Germline assignment: CDR1 SQVTM and CDR2 ANQGSEA. CDR3 length: 13 amino acids. The V end lost 7 bases, the J end lost 3 bases, and 15 bases lay between the germline ends. This chain's CDR3 is CSDDGRAKETQYF. As DNA, the CDR3 is TGCAGCGACGACGGCAGAGCGAAAGAGACCCAGTACTTC.

At least ten counts were recorded for this clonotype. The chain uses TRBV24-1 and TRBJ2-3; D possibly corresponds to TRBD1 (6 bases). Germline values: CDR1 KGHDR, CDR2 SFDVKD. Trimming pared 4 bases from V and 5 bases from J, leaving 21 bases between. CDR3 size: 17 residues. CDR3 DNA: TGTGCCACCAGTGAACCGACCTCACCGGGACATAGAGATACGCAGTATTTT. It translates to CATSEPTSPGHRDTQYF.

In this sample, this clonotype turned up many times. J is TRBJ2-1 and V is TRBV5-1, with no clear D. V dropped 0 bases and J dropped 5 bases, with 6 bases sitting between them. The CDR3 covers 13 residues. Germline V CDR1 and CDR2: SGHRS, YFSETQ. Here the CDR3 DNA reads TGCGCCAGCAGCTTGGTAGTACACAATGAGCAGTTCTTC. Translation: CASSLVVHNEQFF. Using reference TRBV5-1 and TRBJ2-1 for the parts outside the CDR3, the full variable domain is KAGVTQTPRYLIKTRGQQVTLSCSPISGHRSVSWYQQTPGQGLQFLFEYFSETQRNKGNFPGRFSGRQFSNSRSEMNVSTLELGDSALYLCASSLVVHNEQFFGPGTRLTVL.